One and the same sample provided the 5 T cell receptor beta chains below, sequenced in a study of blood T cells in healthy people across ages (dated by TCRdb to between 2014 and 2017). The method behind the library was 5' RACE. Data came from an Illumina HiSeq 2500. A second 7 to 11 cycle PCR used a sample-barcoded 5' primer and a J-beta primer mix. TCRdb itself trimmed the public reads at Q25 with fastp, ran MiXCR and retained productive beta chains. One record per CDR3 amino acid sequence lists the most common genes and DNA. The sample table lists about 720,000 distinct CDR3 sequences, about a fifth of them with a count of one. About 20% of the sample is in the top ten clones. Sequenced input: blood. Receptors were obtained from a man in his 70s in good health.

This clonotype has at least ten counts. The chain has TRBV27 and TRBJ1-5; D not resolved. Germline V gene sequence: CDR1 MNHEY, CDR2 SMNVEV (reference sequence). Deletions cut 6 bases from V and 3 bases from J, with 3 bases between. The CDR3 has 11 residues. The CDR3 DNA is TGTGCCAGCAGCTCCAATCAGCCCCAGCATTTT. Translation gives CASSSNQPQHF.

CDR3 DNA sequence: TGCGCCAGCAGCTTGGAGCGCGGGGTCGACAATGAGCAGTTCTTC. Translated, it gives CASSLERGVDNEQFF. The V and J genes are TRBV5-1 and TRBJ2-1; D possibly corresponds to TRBD2 (6 bases). V dropped 0 bases and J dropped 5 bases, with 12 bases sitting between them. This CDR3 is 15 amino acids long. Germline V CDR1 and CDR2: SGHRS, YFSETQ.

This clonotype was seen a few times. The V call is TRBV5-1, the J call TRBJ2-3, with 10 bases aligning to TRBD2. This CDR3 is 17 amino acids long. CDR1 SGHRS and CDR2 YFSETQ come from the germline V gene. V dropped 0 bases and J dropped 4; count of bases not matched to a gene: 8. CDR3 DNA sequence: TGCGCCAGCAGCTTGGGAGGACTAGCGGCGAGGCCAGATACGCAGTATTTT. Translation: CASSLGGLAARPDTQYF.

This chain uses TRBV5-1 with TRBJ2-3; D ambiguous. The last part of the DNA fits TRBJ1-5 better; the J call may be wrong. CDR1 and CDR2 (germline): SGHRS, YFSETQ. The CDR3 length is 16 residues. CDR3 bases: TGCGCCAGCAGCTTGAGACTAGCAGATGTCACAGATACGCAGCATTTT. Translated: CASSLRLADVTDTQHF.

The rearrangement links TRBV27 to TRBJ2-7; D uncertain. This CDR3 has 16 amino acids. Germline CDR1 and CDR2: MNHEY and SMNVEV (reference sequence). Trimming stripped 3 bases from V and 0 bases from J, with 15 bases between. The CDR3 region has the DNA TGTGCCAGCAGTTTCCCGACGGCCCCAAACTCCTACGAGCAGTACGTC. It specifies CASSFPTAPNSYEQYV.